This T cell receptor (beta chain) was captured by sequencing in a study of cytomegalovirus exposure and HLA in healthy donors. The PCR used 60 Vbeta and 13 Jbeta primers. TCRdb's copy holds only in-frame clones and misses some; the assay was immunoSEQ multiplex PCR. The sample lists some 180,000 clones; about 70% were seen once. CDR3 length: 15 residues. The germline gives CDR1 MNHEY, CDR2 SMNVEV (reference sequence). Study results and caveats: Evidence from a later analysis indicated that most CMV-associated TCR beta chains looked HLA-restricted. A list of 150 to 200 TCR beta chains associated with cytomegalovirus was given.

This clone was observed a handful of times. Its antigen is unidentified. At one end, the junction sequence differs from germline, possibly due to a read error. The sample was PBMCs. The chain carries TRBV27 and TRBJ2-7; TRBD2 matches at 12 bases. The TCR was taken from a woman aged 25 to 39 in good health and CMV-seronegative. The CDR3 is CASSSPSGGAYEQYF. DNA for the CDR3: TGTGCCAGCAGTTCCCCTAGCGGGGGGGCCTATGAGCAGTACTTC.